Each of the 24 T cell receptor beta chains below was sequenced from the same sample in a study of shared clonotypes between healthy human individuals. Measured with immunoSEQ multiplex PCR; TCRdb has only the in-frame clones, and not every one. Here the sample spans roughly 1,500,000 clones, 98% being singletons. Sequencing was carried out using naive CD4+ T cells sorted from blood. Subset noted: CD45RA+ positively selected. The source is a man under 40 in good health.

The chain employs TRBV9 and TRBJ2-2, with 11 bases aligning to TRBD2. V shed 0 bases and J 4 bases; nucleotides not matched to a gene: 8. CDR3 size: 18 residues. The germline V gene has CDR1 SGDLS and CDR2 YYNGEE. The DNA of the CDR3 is TGTGCCAGCAGCGTAGAGGGGCTAGCGGGGGGACGCACCGGGGAGCTGTTTTTT. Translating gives CASSVEGLAGGRTGELFF. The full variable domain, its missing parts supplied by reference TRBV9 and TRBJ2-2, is DSGVTQTPKHLITATGQRVTLRCSPRSGDLSVYWYQQSLDQGLQFLIQYYNGEERAKGNILERFSAQQFPDLHSELNLSSLELGDSALYFCASSVEGLAGGRTGELFFGEGSRLTVL.

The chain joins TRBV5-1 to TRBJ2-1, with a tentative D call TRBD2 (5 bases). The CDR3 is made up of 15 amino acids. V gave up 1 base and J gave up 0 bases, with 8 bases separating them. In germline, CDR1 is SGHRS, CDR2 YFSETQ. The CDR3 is CASSLWRSSYNEQFF. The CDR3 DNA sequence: TGCGCCAGCAGCTTGTGGAGGAGCTCCTACAATGAGCAGTTCTTC.

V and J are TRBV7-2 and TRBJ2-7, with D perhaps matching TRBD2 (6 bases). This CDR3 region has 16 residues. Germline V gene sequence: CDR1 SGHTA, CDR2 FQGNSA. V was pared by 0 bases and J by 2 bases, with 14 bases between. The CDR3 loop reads CASSLARVADTYEQYF. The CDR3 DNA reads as TGTGCCAGCAGCTTAGCGCGAGTAGCGGATACCTACGAGCAGTACTTC.

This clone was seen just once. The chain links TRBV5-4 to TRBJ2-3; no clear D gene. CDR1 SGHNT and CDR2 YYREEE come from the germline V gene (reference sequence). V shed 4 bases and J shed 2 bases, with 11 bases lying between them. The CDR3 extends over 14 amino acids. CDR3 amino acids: CASSTPGLTDTQYF. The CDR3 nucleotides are TGTGCCAGCAGCACCCCGGGTCTCACAGATACGCAGTATTTT. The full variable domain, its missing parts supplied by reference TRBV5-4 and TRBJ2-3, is ETGVTQSPTHLIKTRGQQVTLRCSSQSGHNTVSWYQQALGQGPQFIFQYYREEENGRGNFPPRFSGLQFPNYSSELNVNALELDDSALYLCASSTPGLTDTQYFGPGTRLTVL.

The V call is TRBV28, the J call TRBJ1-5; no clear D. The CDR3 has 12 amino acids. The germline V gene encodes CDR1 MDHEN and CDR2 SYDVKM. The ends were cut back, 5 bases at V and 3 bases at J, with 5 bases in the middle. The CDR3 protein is CASSGFNQPQHF. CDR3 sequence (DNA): TGTGCCAGCAGTGGCTTCAATCAGCCCCAGCATTTT.

The CDR3 DNA sequence: TGTGCCAGCAGTGAATTGGTAGGTGGTACGCAGTATTTT. Protein sequence: CASSELVGGTQYF. The chain joins TRBV6-1 to TRBJ2-3, with D hard to call. CDR1 MNHNS and CDR2 SASEGT come from the germline V gene. Trimming took off 2 bases at V and 8 bases at J, with 11 bases between the two ends. CDR3 length: 13 amino acids.

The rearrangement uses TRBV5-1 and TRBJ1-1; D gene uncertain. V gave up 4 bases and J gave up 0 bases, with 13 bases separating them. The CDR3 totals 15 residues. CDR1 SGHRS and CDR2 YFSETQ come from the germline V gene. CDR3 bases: TGCGCCAGCAGCATAAGGACCGAAATGAACACTGAAGCTTTCTTT. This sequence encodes CASSIRTEMNTEAFF.

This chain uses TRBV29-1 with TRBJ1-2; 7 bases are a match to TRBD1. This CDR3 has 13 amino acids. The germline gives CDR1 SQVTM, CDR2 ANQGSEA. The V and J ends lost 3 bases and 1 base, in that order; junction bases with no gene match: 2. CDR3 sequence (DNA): TGCAGCGTTGAGAGGGGGCTTAACTATGGCTACACCTTC. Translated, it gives CSVERGLNYGYTF.

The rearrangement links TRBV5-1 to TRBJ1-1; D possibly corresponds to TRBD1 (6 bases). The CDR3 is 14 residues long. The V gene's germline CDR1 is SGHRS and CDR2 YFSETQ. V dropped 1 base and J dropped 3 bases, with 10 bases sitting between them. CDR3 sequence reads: CASSLTGYDTEAFF. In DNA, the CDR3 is TGCGCCAGCAGCTTGACAGGGTATGACACTGAAGCTTTCTTT.

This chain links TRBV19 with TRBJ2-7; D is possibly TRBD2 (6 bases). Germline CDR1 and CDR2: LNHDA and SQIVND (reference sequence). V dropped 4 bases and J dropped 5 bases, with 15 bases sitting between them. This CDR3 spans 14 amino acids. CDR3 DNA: TGTGCCAGTAGTACTGGGACTCTACTCAACGAGCAGTACTTC. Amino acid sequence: CASSTGTLLNEQYF.

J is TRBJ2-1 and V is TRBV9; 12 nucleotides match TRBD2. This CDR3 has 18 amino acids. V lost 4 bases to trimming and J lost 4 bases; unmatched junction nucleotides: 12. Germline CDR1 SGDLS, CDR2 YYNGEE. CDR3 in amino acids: CASSLAGGPPYPYNEQFF. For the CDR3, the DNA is TGTGCCAGCAGCCTAGCGGGAGGGCCACCTTATCCGTACAATGAGCAGTTCTTC.

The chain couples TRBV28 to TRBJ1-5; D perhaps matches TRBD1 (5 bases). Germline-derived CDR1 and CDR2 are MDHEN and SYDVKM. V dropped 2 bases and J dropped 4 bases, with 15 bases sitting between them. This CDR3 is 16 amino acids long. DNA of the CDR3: TGTGCCAGCAGTTTACAGGTGGGACTCGGTAATCAGCCCCAGCATTTT. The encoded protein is CASSLQVGLGNQPQHF.

CDR3 amino acids: CATSGTRTSGEQYF. The DNA for the CDR3 is TGTGCCACCAGCGGAACGAGGACATCTGGCGAGCAGTACTTC. V usage is TRBV15 and J usage is TRBJ2-7; D is perhaps TRBD1 (5 bases). This CDR3 is built from 14 residues. The germline CDR1 and CDR2 sequences are LNHNV and YYDKDF (reference sequence). Trimming stripped 5 bases from V and 6 bases from J, with 17 bases between.

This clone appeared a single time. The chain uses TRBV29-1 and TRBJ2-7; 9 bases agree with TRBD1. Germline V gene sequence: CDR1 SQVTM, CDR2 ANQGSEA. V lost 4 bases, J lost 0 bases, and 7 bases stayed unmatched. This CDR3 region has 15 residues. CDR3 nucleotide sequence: TGCAGCGTTGTCGGAGACAGGGGGGGCTCCTACGAGCAGTACTTC. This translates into CSVVGDRGGSYEQYF.

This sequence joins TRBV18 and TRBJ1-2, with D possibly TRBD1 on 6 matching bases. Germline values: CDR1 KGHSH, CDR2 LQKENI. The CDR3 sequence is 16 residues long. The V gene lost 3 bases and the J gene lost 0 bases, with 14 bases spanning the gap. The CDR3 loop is CASSPTTGITNYGYTF. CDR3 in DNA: TGTGCCAGCTCACCGACTACAGGGATTACTAACTATGGCTACACCTTC. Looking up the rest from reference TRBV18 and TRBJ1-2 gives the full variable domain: NAGVMQNPRHLVRRRGQEARLRCSPMKGHSHVYWYRQLPEEGLKFMVYLQKENIIDESGMPKERFSAEFPKEGPSILRIQQVVRGDSAAYFCASSPTTGITNYGYTFGSGTRLTVV.

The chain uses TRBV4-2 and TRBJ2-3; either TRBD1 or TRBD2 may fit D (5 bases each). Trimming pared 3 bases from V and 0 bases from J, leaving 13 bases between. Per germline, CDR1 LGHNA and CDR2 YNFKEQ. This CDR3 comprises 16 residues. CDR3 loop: CASSQGPEGSTDTQYF. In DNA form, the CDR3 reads TGTGCCAGCAGCCAGGGCCCAGAGGGGAGCACAGATACGCAGTATTTT.

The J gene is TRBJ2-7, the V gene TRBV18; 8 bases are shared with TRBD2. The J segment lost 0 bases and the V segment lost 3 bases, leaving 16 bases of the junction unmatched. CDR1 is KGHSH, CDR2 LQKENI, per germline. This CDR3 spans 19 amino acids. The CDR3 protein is CASSPDGVWGAGVSYEQYF. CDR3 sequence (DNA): TGTGCCAGCTCACCCGATGGGGTGTGGGGAGCGGGGGTCTCCTACGAGCAGTACTTC.

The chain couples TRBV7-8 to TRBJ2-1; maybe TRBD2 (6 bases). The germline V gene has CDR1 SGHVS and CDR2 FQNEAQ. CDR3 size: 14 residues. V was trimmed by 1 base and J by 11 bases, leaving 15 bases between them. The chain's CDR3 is CASSLGGGGGQQFF. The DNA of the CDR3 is TGTGCCAGCAGCTTAGGTGGGGGAGGAGGTCAGCAGTTCTTC.

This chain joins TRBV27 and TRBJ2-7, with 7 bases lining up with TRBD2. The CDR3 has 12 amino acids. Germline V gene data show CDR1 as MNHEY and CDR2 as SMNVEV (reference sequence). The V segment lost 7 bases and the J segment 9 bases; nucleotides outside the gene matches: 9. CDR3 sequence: CASIKAGSAQYF. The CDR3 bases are TGTGCCAGCATTAAAGCGGGGAGCGCGCAGTACTTC.

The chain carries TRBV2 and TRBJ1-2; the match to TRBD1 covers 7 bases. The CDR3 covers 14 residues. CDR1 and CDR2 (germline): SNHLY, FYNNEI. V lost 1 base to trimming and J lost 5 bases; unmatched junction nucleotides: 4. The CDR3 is CASSEETGLYGYTF. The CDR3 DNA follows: TGTGCCAGCAGTGAAGAGACAGGGTTATATGGCTACACCTTC.

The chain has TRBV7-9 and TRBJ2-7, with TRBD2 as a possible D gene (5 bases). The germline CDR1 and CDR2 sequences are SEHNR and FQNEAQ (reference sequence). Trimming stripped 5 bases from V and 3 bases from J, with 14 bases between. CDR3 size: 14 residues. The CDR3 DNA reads TGTGCCAGCAGCGCCCAGAGGGCCTACTACGAGCAGTACTTC. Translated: CASSAQRAYYEQYF.

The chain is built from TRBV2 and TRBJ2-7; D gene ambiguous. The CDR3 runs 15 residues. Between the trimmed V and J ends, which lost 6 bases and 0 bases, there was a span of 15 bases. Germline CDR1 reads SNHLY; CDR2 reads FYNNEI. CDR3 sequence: CASRVDSLPSYEQYF. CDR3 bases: TGTGCCAGCAGGGTGGATTCACTGCCCTCCTACGAGCAGTACTTC.

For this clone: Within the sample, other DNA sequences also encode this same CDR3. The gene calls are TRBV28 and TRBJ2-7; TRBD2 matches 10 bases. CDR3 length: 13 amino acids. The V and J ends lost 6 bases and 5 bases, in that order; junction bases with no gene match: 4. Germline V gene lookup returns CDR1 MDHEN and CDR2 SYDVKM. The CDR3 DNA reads TGTGCCAGCAGCTGGACTAGCGGTAACGAGCAGTACTTC. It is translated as CASSWTSGNEQYF.

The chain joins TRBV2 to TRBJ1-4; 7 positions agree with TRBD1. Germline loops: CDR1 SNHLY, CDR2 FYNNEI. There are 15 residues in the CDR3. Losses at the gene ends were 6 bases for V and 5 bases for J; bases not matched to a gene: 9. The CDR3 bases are TGTGCCAGCAGCGACGCCCAGGGGGGCAATGAAAAACTGTTTTTT. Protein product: CASSDAQGGNEKLFF.